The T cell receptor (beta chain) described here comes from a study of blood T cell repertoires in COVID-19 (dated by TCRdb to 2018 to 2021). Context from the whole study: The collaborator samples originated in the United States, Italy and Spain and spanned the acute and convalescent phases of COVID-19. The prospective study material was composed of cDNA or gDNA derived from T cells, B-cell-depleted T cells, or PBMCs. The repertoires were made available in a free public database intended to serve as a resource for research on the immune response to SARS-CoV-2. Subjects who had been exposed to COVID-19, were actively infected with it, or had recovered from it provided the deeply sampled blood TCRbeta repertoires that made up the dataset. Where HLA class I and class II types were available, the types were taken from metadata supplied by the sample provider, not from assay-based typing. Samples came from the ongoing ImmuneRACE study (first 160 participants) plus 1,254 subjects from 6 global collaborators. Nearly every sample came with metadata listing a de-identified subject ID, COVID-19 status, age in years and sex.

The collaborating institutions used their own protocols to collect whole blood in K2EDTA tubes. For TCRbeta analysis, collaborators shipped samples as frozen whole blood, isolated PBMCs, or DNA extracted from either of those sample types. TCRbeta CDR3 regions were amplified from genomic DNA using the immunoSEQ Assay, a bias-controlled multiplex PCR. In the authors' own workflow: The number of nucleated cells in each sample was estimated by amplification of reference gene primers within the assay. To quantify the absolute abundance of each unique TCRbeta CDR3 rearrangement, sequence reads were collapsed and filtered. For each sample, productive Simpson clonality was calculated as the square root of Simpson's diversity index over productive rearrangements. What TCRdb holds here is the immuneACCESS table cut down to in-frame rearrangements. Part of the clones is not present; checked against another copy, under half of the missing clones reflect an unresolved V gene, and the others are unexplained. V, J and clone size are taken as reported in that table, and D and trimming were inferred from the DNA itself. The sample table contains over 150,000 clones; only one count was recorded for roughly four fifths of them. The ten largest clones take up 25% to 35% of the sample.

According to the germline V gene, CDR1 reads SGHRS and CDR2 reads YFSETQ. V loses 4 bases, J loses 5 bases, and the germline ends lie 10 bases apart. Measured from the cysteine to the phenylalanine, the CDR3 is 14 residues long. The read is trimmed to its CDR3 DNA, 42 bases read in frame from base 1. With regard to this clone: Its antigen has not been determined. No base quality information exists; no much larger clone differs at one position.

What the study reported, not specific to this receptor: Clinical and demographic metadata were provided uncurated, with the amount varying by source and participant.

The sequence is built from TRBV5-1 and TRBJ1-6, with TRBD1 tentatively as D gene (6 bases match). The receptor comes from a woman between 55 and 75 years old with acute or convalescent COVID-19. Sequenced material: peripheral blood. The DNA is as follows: TGCGCCAGCAGCCGTTCAGGGGATAATTCACCCCTCCACTTT. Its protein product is CASSRSGDNSPLHF.